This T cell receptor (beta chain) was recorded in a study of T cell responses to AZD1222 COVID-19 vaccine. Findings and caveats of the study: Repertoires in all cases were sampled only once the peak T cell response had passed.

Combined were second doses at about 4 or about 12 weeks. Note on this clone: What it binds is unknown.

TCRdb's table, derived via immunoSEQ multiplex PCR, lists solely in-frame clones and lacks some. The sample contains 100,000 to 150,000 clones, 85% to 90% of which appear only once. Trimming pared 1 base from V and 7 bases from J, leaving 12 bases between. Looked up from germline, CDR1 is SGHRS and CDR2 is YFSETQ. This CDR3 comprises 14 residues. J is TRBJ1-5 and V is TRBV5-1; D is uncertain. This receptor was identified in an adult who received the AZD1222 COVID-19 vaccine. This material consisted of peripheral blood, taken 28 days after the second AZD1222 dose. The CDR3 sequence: CASSLIPAGQPQHF. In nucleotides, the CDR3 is TGCGCCAGCAGCTTGATCCCCGCCGGGCAGCCCCAGCATTTT.